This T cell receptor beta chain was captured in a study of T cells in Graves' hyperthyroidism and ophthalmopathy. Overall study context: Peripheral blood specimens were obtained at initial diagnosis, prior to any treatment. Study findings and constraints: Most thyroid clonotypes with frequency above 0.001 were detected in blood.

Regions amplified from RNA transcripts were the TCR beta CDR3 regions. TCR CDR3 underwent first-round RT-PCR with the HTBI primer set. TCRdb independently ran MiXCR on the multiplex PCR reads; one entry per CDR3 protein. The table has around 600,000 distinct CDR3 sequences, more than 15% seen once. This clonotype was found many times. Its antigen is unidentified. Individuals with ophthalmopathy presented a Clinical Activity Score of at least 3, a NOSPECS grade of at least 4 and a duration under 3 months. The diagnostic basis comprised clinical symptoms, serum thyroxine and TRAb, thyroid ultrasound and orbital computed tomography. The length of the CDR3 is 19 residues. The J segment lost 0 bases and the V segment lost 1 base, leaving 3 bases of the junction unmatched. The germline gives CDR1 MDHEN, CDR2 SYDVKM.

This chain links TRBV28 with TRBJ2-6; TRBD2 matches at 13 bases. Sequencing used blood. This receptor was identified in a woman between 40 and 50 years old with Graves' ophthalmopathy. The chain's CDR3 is CASSLLGLAGSSGANVLTF. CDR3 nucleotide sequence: TGTGCCAGCAGTTTATTGGGACTAGCGGGGAGCTCTGGGGCCAACGTCCTGACTTTC.